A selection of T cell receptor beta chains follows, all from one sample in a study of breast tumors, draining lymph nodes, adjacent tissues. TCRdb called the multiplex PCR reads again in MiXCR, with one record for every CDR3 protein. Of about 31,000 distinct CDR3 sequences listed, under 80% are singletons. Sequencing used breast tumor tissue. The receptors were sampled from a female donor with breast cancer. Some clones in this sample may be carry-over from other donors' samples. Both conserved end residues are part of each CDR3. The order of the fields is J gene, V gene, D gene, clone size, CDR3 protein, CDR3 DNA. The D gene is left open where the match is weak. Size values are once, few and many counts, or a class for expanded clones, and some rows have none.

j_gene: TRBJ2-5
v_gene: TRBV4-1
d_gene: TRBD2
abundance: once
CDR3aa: CASSLGLAGAETQYF
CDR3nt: TGCGCCAGCAGCCTCGGACTAGCGGGGGCAGAGACCCAGTACTTC

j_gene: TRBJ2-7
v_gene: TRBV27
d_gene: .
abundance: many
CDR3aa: CASRGLGEQYF
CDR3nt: TGTGCCAGCAGGGGGCTCGGCGAGCAGTACTTC

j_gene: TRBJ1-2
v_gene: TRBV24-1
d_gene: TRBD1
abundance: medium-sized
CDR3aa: CATSRGANYGYTF
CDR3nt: TGTGCCACCAGCAGGGGGGCTAACTATGGCTACACCTTC

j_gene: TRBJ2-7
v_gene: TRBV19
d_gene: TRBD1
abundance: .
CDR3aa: CASSATQGAHPYEQYF
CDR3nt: TGTGCCAGTAGTGCTACACAGGGGGCGCATCCCTACGAGCAGTACTTC

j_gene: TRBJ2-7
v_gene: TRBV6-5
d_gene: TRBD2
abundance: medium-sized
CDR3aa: CASGYNLAGSSYEQYF
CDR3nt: TGTGCCAGCGGGTACAACCTAGCGGGGAGCTCCTACGAGCAGTACTTC

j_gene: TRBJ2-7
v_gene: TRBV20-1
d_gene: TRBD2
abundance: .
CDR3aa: CSAMWTSGTNYEQYF
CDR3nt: TGCAGTGCTATGTGGACTAGCGGGACGAACTACGAGCAGTACTTC

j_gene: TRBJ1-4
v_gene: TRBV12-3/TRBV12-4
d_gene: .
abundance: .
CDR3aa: CASSLGVGQLFF
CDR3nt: TGTGCCAGCAGTTTGGGGGTCGGGCAACTGTTTTTT

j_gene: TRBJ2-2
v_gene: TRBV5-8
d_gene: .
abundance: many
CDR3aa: CASSLSRGRTGELFF
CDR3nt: TGTGCCAGCAGCCTGAGCCGGGGGCGGACCGGGGAGCTGTTTTTT

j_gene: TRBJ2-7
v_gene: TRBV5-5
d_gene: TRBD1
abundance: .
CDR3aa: CASSLGTDYEQYF
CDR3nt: TGTGCCAGCAGCTTAGGGACAGATTACGAGCAGTACTTC

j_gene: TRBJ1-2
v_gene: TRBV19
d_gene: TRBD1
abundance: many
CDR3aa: CASSRDRVPFYGYTF
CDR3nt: TGTGCCAGTAGTAGAGACAGGGTCCCTTTCTATGGCTACACCTTC

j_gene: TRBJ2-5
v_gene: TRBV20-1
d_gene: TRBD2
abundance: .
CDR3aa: CSASRLAGEETQYF
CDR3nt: TGCAGTGCTAGTCGGTTAGCGGGAGAGGAGACCCAGTACTTC

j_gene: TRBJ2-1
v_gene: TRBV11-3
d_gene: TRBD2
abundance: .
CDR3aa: CASSYGLAGNNEQFF
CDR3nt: TGTGCCAGCAGCTACGGACTAGCGGGGAACAATGAGCAGTTCTTC

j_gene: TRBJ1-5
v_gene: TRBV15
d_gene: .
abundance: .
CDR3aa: CATSREWGGNQPQHF
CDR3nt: TGTGCCACCAGCAGAGAGTGGGGTGGCAATCAGCCCCAGCATTTT

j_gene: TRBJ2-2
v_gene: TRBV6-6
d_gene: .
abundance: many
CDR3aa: CASTGGGENTGELFF
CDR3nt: TGTGCCAGCACAGGAGGCGGGGAAAACACCGGGGAGCTGTTTTTT

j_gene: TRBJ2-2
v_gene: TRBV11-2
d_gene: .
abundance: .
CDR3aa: CASTLNTGELFF
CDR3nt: TGTGCCAGCACCTTGAACACCGGGGAGCTGTTTTTT

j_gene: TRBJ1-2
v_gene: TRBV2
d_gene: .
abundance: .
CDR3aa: CASSEIIGANYGYTF
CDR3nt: TGTGCCAGCAGTGAGATTATAGGGGCTAACTATGGCTACACCTTC

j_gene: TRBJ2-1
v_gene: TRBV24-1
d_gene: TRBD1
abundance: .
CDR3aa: CATSGGQEPGNEQFF
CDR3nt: TGTGCCACCAGTGGAGGACAGGAGCCAGGCAATGAGCAGTTCTTC

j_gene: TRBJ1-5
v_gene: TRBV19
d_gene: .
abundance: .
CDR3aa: CASSMEGKSNQPQHF
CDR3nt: TGTGCCAGTAGTATGGAGGGGAAAAGCAATCAGCCCCAGCATTTT

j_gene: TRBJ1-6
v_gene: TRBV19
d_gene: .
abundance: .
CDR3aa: CASSTGFSPLHF
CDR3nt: TGTGCCAGTAGCACAGGGTTTTCACCCCTCCACTTT

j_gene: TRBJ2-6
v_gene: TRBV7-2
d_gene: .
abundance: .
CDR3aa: CASSQVLGGAQGGANVLTF
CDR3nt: TGTGCCAGCAGCCAAGTACTAGGGGGGGCCCAAGGAGGGGCCAACGTCCTGACTTTC

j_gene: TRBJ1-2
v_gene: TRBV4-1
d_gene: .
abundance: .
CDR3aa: CASSSDYGYTF
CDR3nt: TGCGCCAGCAGCTCTGATTATGGCTACACCTTC

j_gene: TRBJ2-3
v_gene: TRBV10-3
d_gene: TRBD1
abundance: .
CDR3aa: CAAPVDRDPQYF
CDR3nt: TGTGCCGCACCAGTCGACAGGGATCCGCAGTATTTT

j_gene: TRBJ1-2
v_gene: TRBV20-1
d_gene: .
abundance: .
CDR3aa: CSARDRGSGTKSANYGYTF
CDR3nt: TGCAGTGCTAGAGATCGGGGGTCCGGGACAAAATCAGCTAACTATGGCTACACCTTC

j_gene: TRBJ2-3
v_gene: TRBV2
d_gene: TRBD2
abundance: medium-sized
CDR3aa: CASSPGTRGWNTQYF
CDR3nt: TGTGCCAGCAGTCCCGGGACTAGGGGGTGGAATACGCAGTATTTT

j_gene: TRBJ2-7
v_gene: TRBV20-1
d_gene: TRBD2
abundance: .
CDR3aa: CSATLAGGGLREQYF
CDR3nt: TGCAGTGCTACACTAGCGGGAGGAGGTCTGAGGGAGCAGTACTTC

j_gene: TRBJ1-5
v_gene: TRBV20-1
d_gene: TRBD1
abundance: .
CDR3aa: CSAPDRGGHSNQPQHF
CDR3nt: TGCAGTGCTCCGGACAGGGGCGGTCATAGCAATCAGCCCCAGCATTTT

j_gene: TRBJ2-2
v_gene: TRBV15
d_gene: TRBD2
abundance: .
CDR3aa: CATSRMGTSGRNTGELFF
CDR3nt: TGTGCCACCAGCAGAATGGGGACTAGCGGGAGGAACACCGGGGAGCTGTTTTTT

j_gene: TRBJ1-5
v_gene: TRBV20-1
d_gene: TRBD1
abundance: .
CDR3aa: CSAQAGQGDQPQHF
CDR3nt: TGCAGTGCCCAAGCGGGACAGGGTGATCAGCCCCAGCATTTT

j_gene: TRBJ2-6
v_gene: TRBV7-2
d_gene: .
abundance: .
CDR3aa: CASSLPRDRGTSGFSGANVLTF
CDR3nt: TGTGCCAGCAGCTTACCCCGGGACAGGGGGACTAGCGGGTTCTCTGGGGCCAACGTCCTGACTTTC

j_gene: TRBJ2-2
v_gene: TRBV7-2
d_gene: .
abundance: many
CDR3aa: CASSLVGAGELFF
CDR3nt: TGTGCCAGCAGCTTAGTCGGGGCCGGGGAGCTGTTTTTT